One and the same sample provided the 10 T cell receptor beta chains below, sequenced in a study of T cells in Graves' hyperthyroidism and ophthalmopathy. Amplified TCR beta CDR3 regions derived from RNA transcripts. HTBI primers drove first-round RT-PCR of the TCR CDR3. TCRdb re-derived calls from the multiplex PCR reads in MiXCR, one entry per CDR3 protein. This sample has under 200,000 distinct CDR3 sequences, with around 8.9% found just once. The sequencing input was blood. The source of these receptors is a woman between 18 and 29 years old with Graves' hyperthyroidism that later progressed to Graves' ophthalmopathy.

This clonotype occurred many times. This rearrangement joins TRBV11-3 to TRBJ1-1, with no clear D. The V and J ends lost 2 bases and 1 base respectively, with 5 bases between them. Germline values: CDR1 SGHNT, CDR2 YENEEA. CDR3 length equals 13 residues. The CDR3 DNA sequence: TGTGCCAGCAGCTTAATGGAGAACACTGAAGCTTTCTTT. This encodes CASSLMENTEAFF.

There are many counts of this clonotype. The V gene is TRBV29-1, the J gene TRBJ2-3, with 8 bases aligning to TRBD1. Trimming removed 5 bases from V and 3 bases from J; junction bases left unmatched: 7. This CDR3 has 14 amino acids. Germline CDR1 reads SQVTM; CDR2 reads ANQGSEA. This CDR3 reads CSVIRQGATDTQYF. The CDR3 nucleotides read TGCAGCGTTATTCGGCAGGGGGCTACAGATACGCAGTATTTT.

V and J are TRBV5-1 and TRBJ2-7; D unclear. Germline V gives CDR1 SGHRS, CDR2 YFSETQ. Trimming took 3 bases from V and 5 from J, leaving 15 bases between them. The CDR3 covers 14 residues. Here the CDR3 reads CASSSPSPGNEQYF. The DNA for the CDR3 is TGCGCCAGCAGCTCGCCCTCCCCCGGCAACGAGCAGTACTTC.

The chain is built from TRBV4-1 and TRBJ1-1; no reliable D call. Per the germline V gene, CDR1 is MGHRA and CDR2 is YSYEKL. CDR3 size: 13 residues. V lost 5 bases, J lost 4 bases, and 11 bases lay in between. The CDR3 loop is CASSDEIGTEAFF. DNA of the CDR3: TGCGCCAGCAGCGACGAAATTGGCACTGAAGCTTTCTTT.

This clonotype was counted ten times or more. This rearrangement joins TRBV20-1 to TRBJ1-1; tentatively, D is TRBD1 (5 bases). CDR1 DFQATT and CDR2 SNEGSKA come from the germline V gene (reference sequence). The CDR3 is 14 amino acids. V dropped 0 bases and J dropped 5 bases, with 13 bases sitting between them. CDR3 sequence reads: CSARDTRGPTEAFF. The CDR3, as DNA: TGCAGTGCTAGAGATACGAGGGGTCCAACTGAAGCTTTCTTT.

This clonotype was found many times. This chain connects TRBV5-1 to TRBJ1-1; D is perhaps TRBD1 (5 bases). Trimming took off 1 base at V and 3 bases at J, with 10 bases between the two ends. This CDR3 comprises 14 residues. Per the germline V gene, CDR1 is SGHRS and CDR2 is YFSETQ. The CDR3 sequence: CASSLKGQDTEAFF. In nucleotides, the CDR3 is TGCGCCAGCAGCTTGAAGGGGCAGGACACTGAAGCTTTCTTT.

This clonotype has ten or more counts. The V gene is TRBV7-9, the J gene TRBJ2-1, with D possibly TRBD2 on 5 matching bases. Germline loops: CDR1 SEHNR, CDR2 FQNEAQ (reference sequence). The V and J ends lost 8 bases and 6 bases respectively, with 5 bases between them. This CDR3 is 10 amino acids long. The CDR3 loop reads CASEGNEQFF. For the CDR3, the DNA is TGTGCCAGCGAGGGCAATGAGCAGTTCTTC.

The chain joins TRBV7-6 to TRBJ1-6; 9 nucleotides line up with TRBD1. V was clipped by 4 bases and J by 4 bases; unmatched bases: 5. CDR1 SGHVS and CDR2 FNYEAQ come from the germline V gene. The CDR3 has 16 amino acids. CDR3 protein: CASSSKQGAYNSPLHF. The DNA for the CDR3 is TGTGCCAGCAGCTCCAAACAGGGGGCTTATAATTCACCCCTCCACTTT.

There are a few counts of this clonotype. The chain recombines TRBV5-6 with TRBJ1-2, with D perhaps TRBD1 (5 bases). The V end was cut by 4 bases, the J end by 6 bases, with 10 bases between. Germline loops: CDR1 SGHDT, CDR2 YYEEEE. This CDR3 has 12 amino acids. This CDR3 reads CASSRGGDGYTF. DNA for the CDR3: TGTGCCAGCAGCCGCGGGGGGGATGGCTACACCTTC. The entire variable domain, with the rest obtained from reference TRBV5-6 and TRBJ1-2, is as follows: DAGVTQSPTHLIKTRGQQVTLRCSPKSGHDTVSWYQQALGQGPQFIFQYYEEEERQRGNFPDRFSGHQFPNYSSELNVNALLLGDSALYLCASSRGGDGYTFGSGTRLTVV.

The CDR3 coding sequence is TGTGCCAGCTCACCAGGGACTAGCGGGAGGGGAAATGAGCAGTTCTTC. Translated, it gives CASSPGTSGRGNEQFF. The chain recombines TRBV18 with TRBJ2-1, with TRBD2 identical over 16 bases. Germline loops: CDR1 KGHSH, CDR2 LQKENI. V shed 2 bases and J 7 bases; nucleotides not matched to a gene: 2. The CDR3 covers 16 residues.